The 31 T cell receptor beta chains below come from one sample, sequenced in a study of CD8 T cells in Susac syndrome. cDNA came from roughly 0.5 to 1 ug RNA primed by random hexamers. TCRdb reanalysed the immunoSEQ multiplex PCR reads using MiXCR and keeps one entry per CDR3 protein. This table has 200,000 to 250,000 distinct CDR3 sequences, about 93% appearing once. The sequencing input was CD4+ T cells from PBMCs. The receptors stem from a human donor with multiple sclerosis.

This sequence joins TRBV20-1 and TRBJ2-1, with unresolved D. CDR1 and CDR2 from the germline V gene are DFQATT and SNEGSKA (reference sequence). Trimming took off 2 bases at V and 4 bases at J, with 12 bases between the two ends. The CDR3 is made up of 14 amino acids. The CDR3 here is CSARHGTTYNEQFF. CDR3 nucleotide sequence: TGCAGTGCTAGACACGGCACTACGTACAATGAGCAGTTCTTC.

This clonotype was picked up one time. V usage is TRBV5-1 and J usage is TRBJ1-2, with no clear D. CDR3 size: 13 residues. The germline CDR1 and CDR2 sequences are SGHRS and YFSETQ. Trimming stripped 4 bases from V and 2 bases from J, with 9 bases between. Written as DNA, the CDR3 is TGCGCCAGCAGCCAAAGATCCAACTATGGCTACACCTTC. Protein product: CASSQRSNYGYTF.

About this clonotype: One end of the junction does not line up with germline, which may come from a read error. The rearrangement uses TRBV2 and TRBJ1-3; possibly TRBD1 for D (5 bases). The V gene's germline CDR1 is SNHLY and CDR2 FYNNEI. The CDR3 sequence is 15 residues long. In DNA, the CDR3 is TGTGCCAGCAGAGAAGGGACGGTCTCTGGAAACACCATATATTTT. Translating gives CASREGTVSGNTIYF.

This chain links TRBV6-6 with TRBJ2-5; maybe TRBD2 (5 bases). The CDR3 contains 13 residues. Germline CDR1 MNHNY, CDR2 SVGAGI (reference sequence). V dropped 3 bases and J dropped 5 bases, with 10 bases sitting between them. The CDR3: CASSYRGWETQYF. CDR3 sequence (DNA): TGTGCCAGCAGTTATCGAGGGTGGGAGACCCAGTACTTC.

The V call is TRBV29-1, the J call TRBJ2-7; possible D gene TRBD1, 5 bases. This CDR3 is built from 15 residues. CDR1 and CDR2 from the germline V gene are SQVTM and ANQGSEA. Deletions cut 6 bases from V and 4 bases from J, with 22 bases between. For the CDR3, the DNA is TGCAGCGTCCAAAGACAGCGCTCAAGGATATACGAGCAGTACGTC. Translated, it gives CSVQRQRSRIYEQYV.

The chain is built from TRBV27 and TRBJ2-3, with unresolved D. The V and J ends lost 2 bases and 5 bases respectively, with 14 bases between them. This CDR3 has 15 amino acids. CDR1 and CDR2 from the germline V gene are MNHEY and SMNVEV (reference sequence). The CDR3 DNA follows: TGTGCCAGCAGTTTAGCAGCCCCGGGTTTAGATACGCAGTATTTT. Its translation is CASSLAAPGLDTQYF.

The chain employs TRBV18 and TRBJ1-5; a possible D gene is TRBD1 (5 bases). V was cut by 6 bases and J by 3 bases, with 9 bases left in between. Germline values: CDR1 KGHSH, CDR2 LQKENI. This CDR3 has 13 residues. Written as DNA, the CDR3 is TGTGCCAGCTCCTGGGGGTCCAATCAGCCCCAGCATTTT. Translated, it gives CASSWGSNQPQHF. Using reference TRBV18 and TRBJ1-5 for the parts outside the CDR3, the full variable domain is NAGVMQNPRHLVRRRGQEARLRCSPMKGHSHVYWYRQLPEEGLKFMVYLQKENIIDESGMPKERFSAEFPKEGPSILRIQQVVRGDSAAYFCASSWGSNQPQHFGDGTRLSIL.

V is TRBV30 and J is TRBJ1-5, with D maybe TRBD1 (6 bases). The germline gives CDR1 GTSNPN, CDR2 SVGIG (reference sequence). With 2 bases removed from V and 2 bases from J, the gap between germline ends came to 10 bases. The CDR3 loop spans 14 amino acids. The CDR3 sequence: CAWSSGGGNQPQHF. As DNA, the CDR3 is TGTGCCTGGAGTTCCGGGGGCGGCAATCAGCCCCAGCATTTT.

The chain joins TRBV3-1 to TRBJ1-2, with D possibly being TRBD1 (5 bases). The V gene's germline CDR1 is LGHDT and CDR2 YNNKEL (reference sequence). V lost 5 bases to trimming and J lost 4 bases, with 14 bases between them. The CDR3 is 14 amino acids. Written as DNA, the CDR3 is TGTGCCAGCAGCTCATACGGGGACGGCTATGGCTACACCTTC. Protein product: CASSSYGDGYGYTF. The entire variable domain, with the rest obtained from reference TRBV3-1 and TRBJ1-2, is as follows: DTAVSQTPKYLVTQMGNDKSIKCEQNLGHDTMYWYKQDSKKFLKIMFSYNNKELIINETVPNRFSPKSPDKAHLNLHINSLELGDSAVYFCASSSYGDGYGYTFGSGTRLTVV.

The chain is built from TRBV9 and TRBJ1-2, with no clear D. The germline CDR1 and CDR2 sequences are SGDLS and YYNGEE. Trimming took 2 bases from V and 0 from J, leaving 14 bases between them. The CDR3 totals 16 residues. This CDR3 is CASSVYGGPTNYGYTF. The DNA of the CDR3 is TGTGCCAGCAGCGTGTACGGAGGCCCTACTAACTATGGCTACACCTTC.

The rearrangement uses TRBV7-9 and TRBJ2-5, with D perhaps matching TRBD1 (6 bases). This CDR3 contains 15 residues. V lost 4 bases, J lost 4 bases, and 16 bases lay in between. From germline, CDR1 is SEHNR and CDR2 FQNEAQ (reference sequence). CDR3 bases: TGTGCCAGCAGCTCCGGGACCCGAGGGGGAGAGACCCAGTACTTC. It codes for CASSSGTRGGETQYF.

A single count supports this clonotype. This chain links TRBV28 with TRBJ2-7, with D unresolved. Germline CDR1 and CDR2: MDHEN and SYDVKM. The CDR3 has 16 amino acids. V shed 3 bases and J shed 0 bases, with 15 bases lying between them. Here the CDR3 reads CASSFRILEISYEQYF. CDR3 DNA: TGTGCCAGCAGTTTTAGGATCCTTGAAATCTCCTACGAGCAGTACTTC. The complete variable domain, with remaining parts taken from reference TRBV28 and TRBJ2-7, reads DVKVTQSSRYLVKRTGEKVFLECVQDMDHENMFWYRQDPGLGLRLIYFSYDVKMKEKGDIPEGYSVSREKKERFSLILESASTNQTSMYLCASSFRILEISYEQYFGPGTRLTVT.

This clonotype has a single count. This chain links TRBV3-1 with TRBJ2-7; 7 bases are a match to TRBD2. The CDR3 is 17 amino acids. CDR1 and CDR2 (germline): LGHDT, YNNKEL (reference sequence). V shed 4 bases, J shed 2 bases, and the junction held 14 bases outside the gene matches. CDR3 bases: TGTGCCAGCAGCCTAGGCCTGGGAGGGACGGCAGCCTACGAGCAGTACTTC. It specifies CASSLGLGGTAAYEQYF.

The chain combines TRBV12-3 or TRBV12-4 with TRBJ1-1, with D possibly being TRBD1 (6 bases). V was shortened by 4 bases and J by 12 bases, with 15 bases between the two germline ends. This CDR3 has 12 amino acids. The CDR3 here is CASSSARGRTFF. The CDR3 DNA is TGTGCCAGCAGTTCCGCGAGGGGGAGGACTTTCTTT.

This rearrangement joins TRBV18 to TRBJ2-5, with 7 bases lining up with TRBD1. CDR1 and CDR2 from the germline V gene are KGHSH and LQKENI. V lost 3 bases and J lost 1; bases outside the gene matches: 2. CDR3 length equals 14 residues. DNA for the CDR3: TGTGCCAGCTCACCGGACAGGCTCCAAGAGACCCAGTACTTC. This translates into CASSPDRLQETQYF.

The V gene is TRBV7-9, the J gene TRBJ1-1; 9 positions match TRBD1. The CDR3 sequence is 14 residues long. Germline CDR1 SEHNR, CDR2 FQNEAQ (reference sequence). J gave up 4 bases and V 4 bases, and 4 bases lay outside the gene matches. CDR3 sequence: CASSSQGASTEAFF. In DNA, the CDR3 is TGTGCCAGCAGCTCACAGGGGGCGAGCACTGAAGCTTTCTTT.

The chain employs TRBV5-1 and TRBJ2-2; D is undetermined. Germline V gene data show CDR1 as SGHRS and CDR2 as YFSETQ. Trimming took 0 bases from V and 5 from J, leaving 11 bases between them. This CDR3 comprises 15 residues. The CDR3 spells CASSLGLSGTGELFF. The CDR3 nucleotides read TGCGCCAGCAGCTTGGGTCTTTCTGGTACCGGGGAGCTGTTTTTT.

This chain joins TRBV7-6 and TRBJ2-2; the D gene could be TRBD1 or TRBD2 (5 bases each). Germline CDR1 reads SGHVS; CDR2 reads FNYEAQ. Trimming took off 5 bases at V and 10 bases at J, with 17 bases between the two ends. CDR3 size: 14 residues. The CDR3 sequence is CASSRPGRRMELFF. The CDR3 DNA follows: TGTGCCAGCAGCCGCCCGGGACGGCGGATGGAGCTGTTTTTT.

The chain recombines TRBV2 with TRBJ2-2, with 11 bases identical to TRBD2. Trimming removed 6 bases from V and 4 bases from J; junction bases left unmatched: 10. The CDR3 is 17 residues long. Per germline, CDR1 SNHLY and CDR2 FYNNEI. DNA of the CDR3: TGTGCCAGCAGCCGCATTACTAGCGGGAGTGGCACCGGGGAGCTGTTTTTT. Translating gives CASSRITSGSGTGELFF. The variable domain in full, with the rest retrieved from reference TRBV2 and TRBJ2-2, is EPEVTQTPSHQVTQMGQEVILRCVPISNHLYFYWYRQILGQKVEFLVSFYNNEISEKSEIFDDQFSVERPDGSNFTLKIRSTKLEDSAMYFCASSRITSGSGTGELFFGEGSRLTVL.

The rearrangement joins TRBV5-1 to TRBJ1-5; D is unclear. Trimming removed 0 bases from V and 5 bases from J, with 9 bases in between. The CDR3 is 14 residues long. In germline, CDR1 is SGHRS, CDR2 YFSETQ. The CDR3 spells CASSLDGMDQPQHF. The CDR3 DNA reads TGCGCCAGCAGCTTGGACGGTATGGATCAGCCCCAGCATTTT.

This chain links TRBV5-4 with TRBJ2-3; no clear D gene. From germline, CDR1 is SGHNT and CDR2 YYREEE (reference sequence). The CDR3 loop spans 13 amino acids. The V and J ends lost 1 base and 2 bases respectively, with 5 bases between them. The CDR3: CASSLPPTDTQYF. The CDR3 region has the DNA TGTGCCAGCAGCTTGCCCCCCACAGATACGCAGTATTTT.

The chain uses TRBV7-2 and TRBJ2-5; D not resolved. The CDR3 is made up of 17 amino acids. The germline V and J ends were trimmed by 4 bases and 1 base, with 19 bases remaining between them. Germline CDR1 is SGHTA and CDR2 is FQGNSA. The CDR3 DNA sequence: TGTGCCAGCAGCTCCGGATTGTTCATCACACTCCAAGAGACCCAGTACTTC. This gives the protein CASSSGLFITLQETQYF.

The chain couples TRBV3-1 to TRBJ2-1; no clear D. Trimming took off 0 bases at V and 9 bases at J, with 9 bases between the two ends. The CDR3 has 13 residues. The germline V gene has CDR1 LGHDT and CDR2 YNNKEL (reference sequence). The CDR3 coding sequence is TGTGCCAGCAGCCAAGATATACTTCCTGAGCAGTTCTTC. It is translated as CASSQDILPEQFF.

The rearrangement joins TRBV30 to TRBJ2-3; tentative D call: TRBD2 (5 bases). Germline V gene lookup returns CDR1 GTSNPN and CDR2 SVGIG (reference sequence). The CDR3 has 14 amino acids. V was shortened by 0 bases and J by 2 bases, with 9 bases between the two germline ends. DNA for the CDR3: TGTGCCTGGAGTGTACGAGGGCCCACAGATACGCAGTATTTT. Protein sequence: CAWSVRGPTDTQYF.

This chain links TRBV5-1 with TRBJ2-1; 9 bases align to TRBD2. This CDR3 has 19 residues. Germline CDR1 reads SGHRS; CDR2 reads YFSETQ. V trimming: 4 bases; J trimming: 0 bases; junction bases outside the gene matches: 14. CDR3 region: CASSRGSRGGTSSYNEQFF. The CDR3 nucleotides are TGCGCCAGCAGCCGGGGCTCGCGGGGGGGGACGAGCTCCTACAATGAGCAGTTCTTC.

The chain combines TRBV4-2 with TRBJ2-3; 8 nucleotides match TRBD2. Germline CDR1 LGHNA, CDR2 YNFKEQ. The J segment lost 1 base and the V segment lost 4 bases, leaving 7 bases of the junction unmatched. This CDR3 region has 16 residues. The CDR3, as DNA: TGTGCCAGCAGCCGCGAGGGGCGGGGGGGCACAGATACGCAGTATTTT. Residues: CASSREGRGGTDTQYF.

This sequence joins TRBV6-5 and TRBJ1-3; a possible D gene is TRBD1 (6 bases). Trimming removed 4 bases from V and 0 bases from J, with 13 bases in between. Germline lookup yields CDR1 MNHEY and CDR2 SVGAGI. The CDR3 is 16 amino acids. The CDR3 nucleotides are TGTGCCAGCAGTTTCGACAGGCCCCGCTCTGGAAACACCATATATTTT. Its protein product is CASSFDRPRSGNTIYF.

The V gene is TRBV29-1, the J gene TRBJ1-1; weak D call: TRBD1 (5 bases). V was shortened by 7 bases and J by 1 base, with 16 bases between the two germline ends. Germline V lookup: CDR1 SQVTM, CDR2 ANQGSEA. The CDR3 is made up of 14 amino acids. The chain's CDR3 is CSALGGAGNTEAFF. As DNA, the CDR3 is TGCAGCGCTCTGGGAGGGGCAGGGAACACTGAAGCTTTCTTT. The full variable domain, with the rest looked up from reference TRBV29-1 and TRBJ1-1, is SAVISQKPSRDICQRGTSLTIQCQVDSQVTMMFWYRQQPGQSLTLIATANQGSEATYESGFVIDKFPISRPNLTFSTLTVSNMSPEDSSIYLCSALGGAGNTEAFFGQGTRLTVV.

The rearrangement uses TRBV7-8 and TRBJ2-3, with no clear D. Per germline, CDR1 SGHVS and CDR2 FQNEAQ. Trimming shortened V by 7 bases and J by 0 bases, and 20 bases separated the two germline ends. This CDR3 is built from 17 residues. The CDR3 loop reads CASIPRSFITSTDTQYF. CDR3 coding DNA: TGTGCCAGCATCCCGAGATCTTTCATCACTAGCACAGATACGCAGTATTTT.

The table lists this clonotype with a count of one. The chain recombines TRBV28 with TRBJ2-1; the D gene could be TRBD1 or TRBD2 (6 bases each). The CDR3 consists of 17 residues. Between the trimmed V and J ends, which lost 8 bases and 7 bases, there was a span of 27 bases. Looked up from germline, CDR1 is MDHEN and CDR2 is SYDVKM. For the CDR3, the DNA is TGTGCCAGCCAGGGGAGTAGGGCTGGGGGGTCGGGTAATGAGCAGTTCTTC. Encoded protein: CASQGSRAGGSGNEQFF.

DNA for the CDR3: TGTGCCAGCCAGGCTAGCGGAGTCACCGGGGAGCTGTTTTTT. This translates into CASQASGVTGELFF. J is TRBJ2-2 and V is TRBV2; 7 bases map to TRBD2. The CDR3 contains 14 residues. CDR1 and CDR2 from the germline V gene are SNHLY and FYNNEI. V was clipped by 8 bases and J by 4 bases; unmatched bases: 7.